This note documents a single T cell receptor (beta chain) sequence. Its antigen remains unknown. The data originate from a study of CD8 T cells in ankylosing spondylitis. Points from the study as a whole: One TCR beta motif, made up of roughly 8 highly homologous variants, appeared characteristic of ankylosing spondylitis blood.

Construction of TCR beta libraries was performed using quantitative 5'-RACE with molecular barcodes. Each CDR3 protein is one row after TCRdb ran MiXCR on the 5' RACE reads. The sample lists about 160,000 distinct CDR3 sequences; about 16% were seen once. V shed 1 base and J 4 bases; nucleotides not matched to a gene: 3. The CDR3 extends over 16 amino acids. CDR1 and CDR2 (germline): SGHVS, FQNEAQ. The gene calls are TRBV7-8 and TRBJ2-1, with 11 nucleotides matching TRBD2. The sample consisted of blood, either unsorted or a sorted T cell fraction (not recorded which). The clonotype comes from a male donor with ankylosing spondylitis or in good health (not recorded which). The CDR3 coding sequence is TGTGCCAGCAGCTTAGGACTAGCGGGACTGTACAATGAGCAGTTCTTC. Translated: CASSLGLAGLYNEQFF.